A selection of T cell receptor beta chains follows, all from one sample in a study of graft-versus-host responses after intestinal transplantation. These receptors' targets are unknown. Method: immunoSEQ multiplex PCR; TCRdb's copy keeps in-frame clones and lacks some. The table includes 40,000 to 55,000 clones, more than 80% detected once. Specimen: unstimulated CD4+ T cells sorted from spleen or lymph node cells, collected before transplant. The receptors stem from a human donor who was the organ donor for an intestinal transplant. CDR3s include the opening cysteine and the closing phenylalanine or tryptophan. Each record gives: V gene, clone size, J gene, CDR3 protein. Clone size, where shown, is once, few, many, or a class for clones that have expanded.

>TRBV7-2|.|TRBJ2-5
CASGGRRETQYF
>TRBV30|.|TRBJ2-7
CAWRWTGGPSYEQYF
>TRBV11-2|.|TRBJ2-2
CASRGLSPNTGELFF
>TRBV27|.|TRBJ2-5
CASSRLAGGLQETQYF
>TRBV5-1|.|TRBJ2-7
CASSLARGPSYEQYF
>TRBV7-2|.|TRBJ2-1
CASSLFGISGNEQFF
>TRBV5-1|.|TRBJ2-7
CASSLNRAEQYF
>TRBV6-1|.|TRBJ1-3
CASSEGSGPSGNTIYF
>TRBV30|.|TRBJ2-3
CAWSLSSGSTQYF
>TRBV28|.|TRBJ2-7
CASGSQGAREQYF
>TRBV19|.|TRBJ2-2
CASSNAGRLNTGELFF
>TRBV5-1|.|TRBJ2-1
CASSATSGAYNEQFF
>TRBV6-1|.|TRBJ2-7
CASIRGRGTYEQYF
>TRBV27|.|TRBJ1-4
CATRDRGEKLFF
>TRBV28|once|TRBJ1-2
CASSSPGQGGGYTF
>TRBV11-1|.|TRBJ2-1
CASSLAGWGGYNEQFF
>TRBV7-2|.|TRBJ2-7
CASSPNIYEQYF